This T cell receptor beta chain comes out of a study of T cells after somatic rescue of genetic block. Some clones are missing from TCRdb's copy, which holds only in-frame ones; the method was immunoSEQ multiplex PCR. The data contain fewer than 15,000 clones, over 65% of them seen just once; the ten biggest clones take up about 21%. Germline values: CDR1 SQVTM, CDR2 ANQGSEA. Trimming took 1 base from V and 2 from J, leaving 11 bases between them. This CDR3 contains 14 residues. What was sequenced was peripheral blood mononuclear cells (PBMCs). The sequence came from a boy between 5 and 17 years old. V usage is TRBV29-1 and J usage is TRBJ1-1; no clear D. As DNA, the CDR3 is TGCAGCGTTGAAGGGAGGGCATTTAACACTGAAGCTTTCTTT. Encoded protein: CSVEGRAFNTEAFF.